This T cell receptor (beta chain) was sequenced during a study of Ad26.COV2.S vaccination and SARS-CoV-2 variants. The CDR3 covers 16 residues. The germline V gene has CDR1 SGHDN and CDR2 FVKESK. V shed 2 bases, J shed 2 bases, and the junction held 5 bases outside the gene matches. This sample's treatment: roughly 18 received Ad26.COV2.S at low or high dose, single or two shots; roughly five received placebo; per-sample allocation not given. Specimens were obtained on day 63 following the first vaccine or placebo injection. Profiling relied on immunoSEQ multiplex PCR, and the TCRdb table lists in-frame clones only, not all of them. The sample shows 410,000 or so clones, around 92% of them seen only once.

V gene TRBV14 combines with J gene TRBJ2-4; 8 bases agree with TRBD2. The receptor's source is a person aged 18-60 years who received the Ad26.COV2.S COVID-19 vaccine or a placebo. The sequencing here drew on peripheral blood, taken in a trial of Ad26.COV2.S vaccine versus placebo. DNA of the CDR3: TGTGCCAGCAGCCAACCCGGGGGGGGGTCCAAAAACATTCAGTACTTC. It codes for CASSQPGGGSKNIQYF. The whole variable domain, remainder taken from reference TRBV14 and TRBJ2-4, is EAGVTQFPSHSVIEKGQTVTLRCDPISGHDNLYWYRRVMGKEIKFLLHFVKESKQDESGMPNNRFLAERTGGTYSTLKVQPAELEDSGVYFCASSQPGGGSKNIQYFGAGTRLSVL.